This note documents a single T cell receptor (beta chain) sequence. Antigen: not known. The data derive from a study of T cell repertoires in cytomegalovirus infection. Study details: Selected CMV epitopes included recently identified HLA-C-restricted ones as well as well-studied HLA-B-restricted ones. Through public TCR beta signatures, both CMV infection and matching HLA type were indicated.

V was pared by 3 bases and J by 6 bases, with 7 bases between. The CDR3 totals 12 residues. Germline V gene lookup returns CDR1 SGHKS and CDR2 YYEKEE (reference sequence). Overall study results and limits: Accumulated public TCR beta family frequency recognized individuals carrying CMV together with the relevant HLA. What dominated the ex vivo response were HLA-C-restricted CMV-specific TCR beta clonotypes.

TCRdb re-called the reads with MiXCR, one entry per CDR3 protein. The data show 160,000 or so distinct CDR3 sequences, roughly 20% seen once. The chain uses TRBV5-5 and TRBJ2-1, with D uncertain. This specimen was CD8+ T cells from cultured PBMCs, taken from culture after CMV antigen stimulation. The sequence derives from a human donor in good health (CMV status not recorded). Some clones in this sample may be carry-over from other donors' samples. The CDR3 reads CASSSHSNEQFF. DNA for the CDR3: TGTGCCAGCAGCTCCCATAGCAATGAGCAGTTCTTC.